Detailed here is one TCR beta chain. Antigen unknown. This entry belongs to a study of T cell responses to AZD1222 COVID-19 vaccine. Study outcomes and limitations: At baseline, just five to seven AZD1222 recipients tested seropositive. Spike was spanned by vaccine-associated CD4 TCRs, with dominance at 160-218 and 743-854.

Produced via immunoSEQ multiplex PCR; TCRdb's table is partial and in-frame only. Of approximately 100,000 clones in the sample, about 89% are singletons; the top ten hold 16%. The receptor comes from an adult in good health. This specimen was peripheral blood, taken on day 0 of AZD1222 vaccination.

CDR3 bases: TGTGCCAGCAGCACGGCTGTAGGACAGAATTCACCCCTCCACTTT. It translates to CASSTAVGQNSPLHF. This sequence joins TRBV6-5 and TRBJ1-6, with D possibly TRBD1 on 6 matching bases. CDR1 MNHEY and CDR2 SVGAGI come from the germline V gene. V lost 6 bases and J 7 bases, leaving 16 bases between the germline ends. This CDR3 region has 15 residues.